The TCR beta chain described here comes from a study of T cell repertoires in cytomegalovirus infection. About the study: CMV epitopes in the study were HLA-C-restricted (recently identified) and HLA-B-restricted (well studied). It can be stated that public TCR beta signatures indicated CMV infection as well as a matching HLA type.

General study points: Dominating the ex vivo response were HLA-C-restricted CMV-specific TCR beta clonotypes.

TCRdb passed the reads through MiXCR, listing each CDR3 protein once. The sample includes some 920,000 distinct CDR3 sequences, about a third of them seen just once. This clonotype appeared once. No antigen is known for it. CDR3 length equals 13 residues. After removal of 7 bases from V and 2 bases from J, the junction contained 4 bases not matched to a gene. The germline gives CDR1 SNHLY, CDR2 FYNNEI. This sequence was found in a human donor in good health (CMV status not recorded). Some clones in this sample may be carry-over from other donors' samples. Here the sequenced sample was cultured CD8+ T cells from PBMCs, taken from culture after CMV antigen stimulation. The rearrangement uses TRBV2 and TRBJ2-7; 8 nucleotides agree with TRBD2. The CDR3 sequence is CASTRGGPYEQYV. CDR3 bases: TGTGCCAGCACCCGCGGGGGGCCCTACGAGCAGTACGTC.